The TCR beta chain described here comes from a study of blood T cell repertoires in COVID-19. The V and J ends lost 5 bases and 4 bases, in that order; junction bases with no gene match: 8. CDR1 and CDR2 from the germline V gene are LNHDA and SQIVND (reference sequence). This CDR3 has 16 residues. How the authors handled the data: Reference gene primers were amplified, and this amplification served to estimate nucleated cell counts. The repertoire was sequenced with immunoSEQ multiplex PCR; TCRdb's copy has only in-frame clones and lacks some. V and J calls and clone size are those listed in that table; D and trimming were worked out from the DNA. The table records 300,000 to 350,000 clones, 83% of them present only once.

Sequences were obtained from peripheral blood. The V and J genes are TRBV19 and TRBJ2-1; 10 bases match TRBD2. The TCR originated in a man aged 25-45 years with active or convalescent COVID-19. The CDR3 DNA is TGTGCCAGTAGTGCTAGGCTAGCGGGGGATTACAATGAGCAGTTCTTC. It specifies CASSARLAGDYNEQFF.